This entry lists 32 T cell receptor beta chains sequenced from one sample in a study of molecular identifiers for immune sequencing clone quantification. TCRdb re-called the PCR reads through MiXCR, storing one row per CDR3 protein. The sample consists of hundreds of thousands of distinct CDR3 sequences, 20% of them appearing once. The sample consisted of naive CD8+ T cells from blood, with Jurkat cell RNA spiked in. As for subset: FACS-sorted CD8+CD4-CCR7+CD45RA+ naive T cells. Receptors originate from a human donor in good health. Some libraries in this study had Jurkat cell RNA spiked in.

This clonotype was detected many times. The chain uses TRBV4-1 and TRBJ2-3; TRBD2 aligns across 7 bases. This CDR3 has 13 amino acids. The V segment lost 6 bases and the J segment 5 bases; nucleotides outside the gene matches: 5. CDR1 is MGHRA and CDR2 is YSYEKL in the germline V gene. The CDR3 DNA is TGCGCCAGCAGGTACCCGGGGGGAGATACGCAGTATTTT. Its translation: CASRYPGGDTQYF.

Notes on this clonotype: It is likely a read error, because the conserved phenylalanine at the end of the CDR3 is missing. The genes are TRBV18 and TRBJ1-1; no clear D. This CDR3 has 15 residues. With 5 bases removed from V and 3 bases from J, the gap between germline ends came to 16 bases. From germline, CDR1 is KGHSH and CDR2 LQKENI. The CDR3 protein is CASSKDPLWDTEAFL. The CDR3 DNA is TGTGCCAGCTCAAAAGACCCCCTCTGGGACACTGAAGCTTTCCTT.

This sequence joins TRBV7-9 and TRBJ2-5; the D gene is possibly TRBD2 (5 bases). There are 15 residues in the CDR3. Trimming shortened V by 5 bases and J by 3 bases, and 16 bases separated the two germline ends. Germline lookup yields CDR1 SEHNR and CDR2 FQNEAQ (reference sequence). The CDR3 is CASSPGESMKETQYF. CDR3 in DNA: TGTGCCAGCAGCCCCGGGGAAAGCATGAAAGAGACCCAGTACTTC.

The V gene is TRBV7-3, the J gene TRBJ2-1, with D perhaps TRBD2 (6 bases). Trimming removed 1 base from V and 3 bases from J, with 10 bases in between. Germline V gene lookup returns CDR1 SGHTA and CDR2 FQGTGA. The CDR3 has 15 residues. The CDR3, as DNA: TGTGCCAGCAGCTTAATTCCGGGAGACTACAATGAGCAGTTCTTC. Translated, it gives CASSLIPGDYNEQFF.

Note on this clonotype: Possible read error: a much larger clone is one base away. The chain combines TRBV20-1 with TRBJ2-7; D gene unclear. The V gene lost 1 base and the J gene lost 0 bases, with 13 bases spanning the gap. Per the germline V gene, CDR1 is DFQATT and CDR2 is SNEGSKA (reference sequence). The CDR3 runs to 15 residues. The CDR3 coding sequence is TGCAGTGCTAGAGGTCAATCGGAATTCTCCTACGAGCAGTACTTC. Translation gives CSARGQSEFSYEQYF.

In this sample, this clonotype turned up many times. The chain is built from TRBV30 and TRBJ1-1, with unresolved D. Per germline, CDR1 GTSNPN and CDR2 SVGIG (reference sequence). V was pared by 0 bases and J by 7 bases, with 12 bases between. This CDR3 has 13 residues. The CDR3 DNA reads TGTGCCTGGAGTGTACTACCCGGAAGTGAAGCTTTCTTT. Its translation: CAWSVLPGSEAFF.

This clonotype was recorded at least ten times. The chain links TRBV6-5 to TRBJ2-2; 7 bases map to TRBD2. V shed 5 bases, J shed 7 bases, and the junction held 10 bases outside the gene matches. Per the germline V gene, CDR1 is MNHEY and CDR2 is SVGAGI. The CDR3 has 15 residues. CDR3 amino acids: CASSPIRSGGGELFF. The CDR3 DNA sequence: TGTGCCAGCAGTCCAATCAGATCGGGAGGCGGGGAGCTGTTTTTT.

For this clonotype: A clone one base away is much larger, so this may be a read error. V gene TRBV27 combines with J gene TRBJ1-5; maybe TRBD1 (5 bases). The CDR3 consists of 16 residues. CDR1 MNHEY and CDR2 SMNVEV come from the germline V gene (reference sequence). The CDR3: CAGSPGRGYSNQPQHF. CDR3 in DNA: TGTGCCGGCAGTCCCGGACGGGGCTATAGCAATCAGCCCCAGCATTTT.

The chain is built from TRBV19 and TRBJ2-1; D remains unclear. CDR3 length equals 16 residues. Germline V gene data show CDR1 as LNHDA and CDR2 as SQIVND (reference sequence). V lost 4 bases and J 4 bases, leaving 17 bases between the germline ends. CDR3 DNA: TGTGCCAGTAGTAGTATCCCCCCAACGGCATACAATGAGCAGTTCTTC. Protein sequence: CASSSIPPTAYNEQFF.

Many counts were recorded for this clonotype. The V call is TRBV5-8, the J call TRBJ2-5; TRBD1 matches at 12 bases. The trim removed 3 bases at V and 5 bases at J, leaving 5 bases unmatched. Germline CDR1 is SGHTS and CDR2 is YDEGEE. This CDR3 comprises 15 residues. Here the CDR3 DNA reads TGTGCCAGCAGCTGGGGGACAGGGGGCGCTGAGACCCAGTACTTC. Translating it yields CASSWGTGGAETQYF.

There are many counts of this clonotype. The V gene is TRBV6-5, the J gene TRBJ2-7, with D possibly being TRBD1 (6 bases). Germline V CDR1 and CDR2: MNHEY, SVGAGI. The CDR3 extends over 14 amino acids. Trimming took off 4 bases at V and 1 base at J, with 11 bases between the two ends. The chain's CDR3 is CASSWGQHSYEQYF. The DNA for the CDR3 is TGTGCCAGCAGTTGGGGACAACATTCCTACGAGCAGTACTTC.

This clonotype appeared a single time. The chain joins TRBV30 to TRBJ2-2, with 7 bases fitting TRBD1. With V trimmed by 8 bases and J by 1 base, 13 bases remained unmatched. The CDR3 sequence is 16 residues long. CDR1 is GTSNPN, CDR2 SVGIG, per germline (reference sequence). The CDR3 spells CARKISGTVNTGELFF. CDR3 coding DNA: TGTGCCCGGAAAATCTCCGGGACAGTGAACACCGGGGAGCTGTTTTTT. Variable domain in full (rest from reference TRBV30 and TRBJ2-2): SQTIHQWPATLVQPVGSPLSLECTVEGTSNPNLYWYRQAAGRGLQLLFYSVGIGQISSEVPQNLSASRPQDRQFILSSKKLLLSDSGFYLCARKISGTVNTGELFFGEGSRLTVL.

Comments on this clonotype: This sequence may be a read error, since a much larger clone differs from it by one base. This chain links TRBV5-4 with TRBJ1-4, with D maybe TRBD1 (6 bases). Trimming took 7 bases from V and 5 from J, leaving 12 bases between them. From germline, CDR1 is SGHNT and CDR2 YYREEE (reference sequence). This CDR3 contains 13 residues. The CDR3 region has the DNA TGTGCCAGCCAGGACAGCCTGAATGAAAAACTGTTTTTT. Its translation: CASQDSLNEKLFF. Using reference TRBV5-4 and TRBJ1-4 for the parts outside the CDR3, the full variable domain is ETGVTQSPTHLIKTRGQQVTLRCSSQSGHNTVSWYQQALGQGPQFIFQYYREEENGRGNFPPRFSGLQFPNYSSELNVNALELDDSALYLCASQDSLNEKLFFGSGTQLSVL.

The V gene is TRBV4-3, the J gene TRBJ2-1; 8 nucleotides match TRBD2. The germline V gene encodes CDR1 LGHNA and CDR2 YSLEER. The CDR3 length is 17 residues. V shed 3 bases, J shed 1 base, and the junction held 8 bases outside the gene matches. Here the CDR3 reads CASSQARPGGSYNEQFF. In DNA, the CDR3 is TGCGCCAGCAGCCAGGCCAGACCGGGAGGGTCCTACAATGAGCAGTTCTTC.

The table lists this clonotype with a few counts. The chain has TRBV15 and TRBJ2-1; maybe TRBD1 (5 bases). Germline V CDR1 and CDR2: LNHNV, YYDKDF (reference sequence). The CDR3 has 14 amino acids. With 5 bases removed from V and 0 bases from J, the gap between germline ends came to 8 bases. CDR3 sequence: CATSDRGSYNEQFF. The CDR3 nucleotides read TGTGCCACCAGCGATAGGGGCTCCTACAATGAGCAGTTCTTC.

There are many counts of this clonotype. This rearrangement joins TRBV4-1 to TRBJ1-1; 8 bases line up with TRBD1. Looked up from germline, CDR1 is MGHRA and CDR2 is YSYEKL. This CDR3 spans 15 amino acids. V trimming: 3 bases; J trimming: 2 bases; junction bases outside the gene matches: 5. The CDR3 reads CASSQWDRSNTEAFF. The CDR3 bases are TGCGCCAGCAGCCAGTGGGACAGGAGTAACACTGAAGCTTTCTTT.

J is TRBJ2-1 and V is TRBV14, with D maybe TRBD2 (6 bases). The germline V gene encodes CDR1 SGHDN and CDR2 FVKESK. This CDR3 comprises 15 residues. The V end was cut by 4 bases, the J end by 3 bases, with 13 bases between. This chain's CDR3 is CASSRRDSNYNEQFF. The CDR3 nucleotides are TGTGCCAGCAGCCGCCGGGACTCAAACTACAATGAGCAGTTCTTC.

This clonotype was picked up many times. This chain connects TRBV29-1 to TRBJ2-1; D is perhaps TRBD1 or TRBD2 (5 bases each). The CDR3 totals 15 residues. Trimming took 6 bases from V and 2 from J, leaving 17 bases between them. The germline CDR1 and CDR2 sequences are SQVTM and ANQGSEA. The CDR3 is CSVDPRDETYNEQFF. The CDR3 bases are TGCAGCGTGGACCCCCGGGACGAAACCTACAATGAGCAGTTCTTC.

This clonotype was seen repeatedly, ten times or more. The J gene is TRBJ1-1, the V gene TRBV11-2; D not resolved. The ends were cut back, 4 bases at V and 7 bases at J, with 7 bases in the middle. The CDR3 loop spans 11 amino acids. Germline CDR1 and CDR2: SGHAT and FQNNGV. In DNA, the CDR3 is TGTGCCAGCAGCTACAGCCATGAAGCTTTCTTT. This gives the protein CASSYSHEAFF.

About this clonotype: Given a much more abundant clone one base away, this may be a read error. The CDR3 nucleotides read TGTGCCAGCAGCAGGGCAGGGGCGGGGGGTGAAGCTTTCTTT. It translates to CASSRAGAGGEAFF. This sequence joins TRBV9 and TRBJ1-1; perhaps TRBD1 as D (6 bases). CDR1 SGDLS and CDR2 YYNGEE come from the germline V gene. Trimming left V 4 bases short and J 7 bases short, with 17 bases between. The CDR3 loop spans 14 amino acids. Full variable domain (rest looked up from reference TRBV9 and TRBJ1-1): DSGVTQTPKHLITATGQRVTLRCSPRSGDLSVYWYQQSLDQGLQFLIQYYNGEERAKGNILERFSAQQFPDLHSELNLSSLELGDSALYFCASSRAGAGGEAFFGQGTRLTVV.

Of note for this clonotype: Just one base apart from a much larger clone, this may be a read error. The rearrangement links TRBV4-1 to TRBJ2-5, with unresolved D. Germline V lookup: CDR1 MGHRA, CDR2 YSYEKL. The length of the CDR3 is 14 residues. The CDR3 region is CASSQEGTQETQHF. CDR3 nucleotide sequence: TGCGCCAGCAGCCAAGAAGGTACGCAAGAGACCCAGCACTTC.

The table lists this clonotype with many counts. J is TRBJ2-5 and V is TRBV7-8, with D uncertain. Per the germline V gene, CDR1 is SGHVS and CDR2 is FQNEAQ. The CDR3 length is 15 residues. The V end lost 8 bases, the J end lost 0 bases, and 16 bases lay between the germline ends. In nucleotides, the CDR3 is TGTGCCAGCTCAAGGGAATCACAGTACCAAGAGACCCAGTACTTC. It translates to CASSRESQYQETQYF.

At least ten counts were recorded for this clonotype. The chain links TRBV2 to TRBJ1-5, with D unresolved. V lost 1 base and J lost 0, with 4 bases in between. Germline V gene sequence: CDR1 SNHLY, CDR2 FYNNEI. This CDR3 is 14 amino acids long. For the CDR3, the DNA is TGTGCCAGCAGTGAAGGACATAGCAATCAGCCCCAGCATTTT. It encodes CASSEGHSNQPQHF. The full variable domain, completed using reference TRBV2 and TRBJ1-5, is EPEVTQTPSHQVTQMGQEVILRCVPISNHLYFYWYRQILGQKVEFLVSFYNNEISEKSEIFDDQFSVERPDGSNFTLKIRSTKLEDSAMYFCASSEGHSNQPQHFGDGTRLSIL.

As regards this clonotype: Given a much more abundant clone one base away, this may be a read error. V usage is TRBV2 and J usage is TRBJ2-5; D remains unclear. Trimming stripped 4 bases from V and 1 base from J, with 13 bases between. The CDR3 sequence is 15 residues long. CDR1 and CDR2 from the germline V gene are SNHLY and FYNNEI. The CDR3 DNA reads as TGTGCCAGCAGTGGAACGGCCGTGTCCCAAGAGACCCAGTACTTC. This translates into CASSGTAVSQETQYF.

This clonotype appeared many times. The genes are TRBV4-2 and TRBJ2-7; 9 nucleotides agree with TRBD2. This CDR3 comprises 16 residues. The junction had 9 bases not matched to a gene; V was cut back by 0 bases and J by 6 bases. Per germline, CDR1 LGHNA and CDR2 YNFKEQ. The CDR3 DNA follows: TGTGCCAGCAGCCAAGATCCGGGACTAGCTATTGGCGAGCAGTACTTC. Translating gives CASSQDPGLAIGEQYF.

This clonotype was counted at least ten times. The chain has TRBV3-1 and TRBJ2-7, with D uncertain. Germline V lookup: CDR1 LGHDT, CDR2 YNNKEL (reference sequence). V was cut by 5 bases and J by 7 bases, with 9 bases left in between. This CDR3 region has 11 residues. DNA of the CDR3: TGTGCCAGCAGCAGTTTCGGGGAGCAGTACTTC. Encoded protein: CASSSFGEQYF.

The V call is TRBV5-5, the J call TRBJ2-2, with a possible D match to TRBD1 (5 bases). Germline CDR1 is SGHKS and CDR2 is YYEKEE (reference sequence). The V and J ends lost 0 bases and 0 bases respectively, with 12 bases between them. The CDR3 runs to 17 residues. The CDR3 region is CASSLAPDRTNTGELFF. DNA for the CDR3: TGTGCCAGCAGCTTGGCTCCCGACAGAACGAACACCGGGGAGCTGTTTTTT.

In its sample, this clonotype was seen many times. V usage is TRBV6-9 and J usage is TRBJ2-5, with D perhaps matching TRBD1 or TRBD2 (5 bases each). The CDR3 covers 14 residues. Trimming shortened V by 7 bases and J by 5 bases, and 17 bases separated the two germline ends. CDR1 and CDR2 from the germline V gene are MNHGY and SVAAGI. The CDR3 nucleotides read TGTGCCAGCAATCCCCGGGGCGAGAAGGAGACCCAGTACTTC. Its protein is CASNPRGEKETQYF.

This clonotype was recorded many times. The J gene is TRBJ2-6, the V gene TRBV12-3 or TRBV12-4, with unresolved D. CDR3 size: 17 residues. V was pared by 2 bases and J by 0 bases, with 11 bases between. DNA for the CDR3: TGTGCCAGCAGTTTATATTACACGATCTCTGGGGCCAACGTCCTGACTTTC. Encoded protein: CASSLYYTISGANVLTF.

This clonotype was recorded at least ten times. The chain couples TRBV5-4 to TRBJ2-3; 11 bases align to TRBD2. The germline CDR1 and CDR2 sequences are SGHNT and YYREEE (reference sequence). V lost 0 bases, J lost 5 bases, and 5 bases stayed unmatched. The CDR3 sequence is 16 residues long. CDR3 amino acids: CASSLELAGVVDTQYF. CDR3 DNA sequence: TGTGCCAGCAGCTTGGAACTAGCGGGGGTAGTAGATACGCAGTATTTT. Complete variable domain (other parts from reference TRBV5-4 and TRBJ2-3): ETGVTQSPTHLIKTRGQQVTLRCSSQSGHNTVSWYQQALGQGPQFIFQYYREEENGRGNFPPRFSGLQFPNYSSELNVNALELDDSALYLCASSLELAGVVDTQYFGPGTRLTVL.

This clonotype was detected many times. The chain recombines TRBV4-3 with TRBJ2-3; either TRBD1 or TRBD2 may supply D (6 bases each). The CDR3 runs to 18 residues. Germline CDR1 LGHNA, CDR2 YSLEER. V was trimmed by 0 bases and J by 0 bases, leaving 16 bases between them. The CDR3 protein is CASSQDRRGTSSTDTQYF. For the CDR3, the DNA is TGCGCCAGCAGCCAAGACAGACGGGGGACATCTAGCACAGATACGCAGTATTTT.

The chain links TRBV21-1 to TRBJ1-5; the table's TRBD1 call for D was not verified on the DNA. TRBV21-1 is a pseudogene locus. This CDR3 region has 15 residues. The CDR3 DNA follows: TGTGCCAGCAGCAAAGCGGCCCAGGGGGATCAGCCCCAGCATTTT. This sequence encodes CASSKAAQGDQPQHF.